The 27 T cell receptor beta chains given below trace back to one sample, sequenced in a study of human T cells and chemical hapten exposure. Sample time point: patch test 2, 6 weeks after DPC sensitization. Described treatment: therapeutic diphenylcyclopropenone sensitization with weekly scalp DPC. TCRdb reprocessed the RACE reads via MiXCR and lists one record per CDR3 protein. The table lists 80,000 to 95,000 distinct CDR3 sequences, 11% of them singletons. Sequences were derived from whole blood, sampled in connection with sensitization to the hapten diphenylcyclopropenone (DPC). These receptors originate from a man aged 18 to 29 with alopecia areata. Some clones in this sample may be carry-over from other donors' samples.

J is TRBJ1-2 and V is TRBV19; D unclear. This CDR3 is built from 13 residues. The germline CDR1 and CDR2 sequences are LNHDA and SQIVND (reference sequence). Trimming shortened V by 5 bases and J by 7 bases, and 14 bases separated the two germline ends. The CDR3 is CASSLRGGAGYTF. The CDR3 nucleotides are TGTGCCAGTAGTTTGCGGGGAGGAGCTGGCTACACCTTC.

J is TRBJ1-1 and V is TRBV9, with no clear D. Germline V gene data show CDR1 as SGDLS and CDR2 as YYNGEE. This CDR3 is built from 15 residues. V shed 0 bases and J shed 5 bases, with 14 bases lying between them. CDR3 loop: CASSVGEGGGTEAFF. Here the CDR3 DNA reads TGTGCCAGCAGCGTAGGGGAGGGAGGAGGGACTGAAGCTTTCTTT.

This clonotype was found a few times. The chain employs TRBV29-1 and TRBJ2-5; D not resolved. This CDR3 is built from 12 residues. Germline loops: CDR1 SQVTM, CDR2 ANQGSEA. The ends were cut back, 3 bases at V and 5 bases at J, with 10 bases in the middle. The DNA for the CDR3 is TGCAGCGTTGAGGAGTCGGCGGAGACCCAGTACTTC. Amino acids: CSVEESAETQYF.

This clonotype was recorded many times. The chain carries TRBV19 and TRBJ1-5; possibly TRBD1 for D (6 bases). Trimming stripped 0 bases from V and 4 bases from J, with 13 bases between. This CDR3 spans 16 amino acids. CDR1 LNHDA and CDR2 SQIVND come from the germline V gene (reference sequence). CDR3 DNA sequence: TGTGCCAGTAGTATAGATCAGACAGGTCGGAATCAGCCCCAGCATTTT. Amino acid sequence: CASSIDQTGRNQPQHF.

This clonotype was seen many times. The chain uses TRBV4-3 and TRBJ2-3; D not resolved. The V end lost 4 bases, the J end lost 2 bases, and 13 bases lay between the germline ends. The CDR3 covers 15 residues. Germline loops: CDR1 LGHNA, CDR2 YSLEER. The CDR3 protein is CASSLAGPNTDTQYF. The DNA of the CDR3 is TGCGCCAGCAGCCTTGCCGGGCCCAACACAGATACGCAGTATTTT.

The chain joins TRBV6-2 or TRBV6-3 to TRBJ1-5; TRBD1 might be the D (6 bases). The germline V and J ends were trimmed by 6 bases and 5 bases, with 14 bases remaining between them. The CDR3 covers 14 residues. Germline V gives CDR1 MNHEY, CDR2 SVGEGT. CDR3 in amino acids: CASRRLPGDQPQHF. The CDR3 DNA reads as TGTGCCAGCAGACGGTTGCCAGGGGATCAGCCCCAGCATTTT.

This clonotype was observed a handful of times. The chain is built from TRBV7-6 and TRBJ1-2, with unresolved D. From germline, CDR1 is SGHVS and CDR2 FNYEAQ. V lost 2 bases and J lost 4, with 17 bases in between. This CDR3 spans 16 amino acids. As DNA, the CDR3 is TGTGCCAGCAGCTTAAGAGTTGGGCAGGACTTCTATGGCTACACCTTC. The encoded protein is CASSLRVGQDFYGYTF.

The gene calls are TRBV7-9 and TRBJ2-1; possible D gene TRBD1, 5 bases. Germline V gives CDR1 SEHNR, CDR2 FQNEAQ (reference sequence). The V and J ends lost 0 bases and 0 bases respectively, with 15 bases between them. The CDR3 is 18 amino acids. The CDR3 sequence: CASSLASWTPLSYNEQFF. The DNA of the CDR3 is TGTGCCAGCAGCTTAGCGTCGTGGACACCCCTCTCCTACAATGAGCAGTTCTTC.

This clonotype occurred a few times. The chain couples TRBV20-1 to TRBJ2-2; no reliable D call. The V gene lost 3 bases and the J gene lost 0 bases, with 11 bases spanning the gap. The V gene's germline CDR1 is DFQATT and CDR2 SNEGSKA (reference sequence). This CDR3 comprises 15 residues. The CDR3 nucleotides read TGCAGTGCTAGTTCTTACGGCACGAACACCGGGGAGCTGTTTTTT. It codes for CSASSYGTNTGELFF.

This clonotype has only a few counts. The rearrangement links TRBV12-3 or TRBV12-4 to TRBJ2-2; 12 positions match TRBD2. The V gene end was trimmed by 6 bases and the J gene end by 0 bases; junction bases not matched to a gene: 8. The CDR3 length is 18 residues. CDR3 in amino acids: CASRDRTSGTSNTGELFF. CDR3 nucleotide sequence: TGTGCCAGCAGAGACCGGACTAGCGGGACCTCGAACACCGGGGAGCTGTTTTTT.

The rearrangement joins TRBV7-3 to TRBJ2-7; 10 bases agree with TRBD2. The germline V gene has CDR1 SGHTA and CDR2 FQGTGA. The junction had 7 bases not matched to a gene; V was cut back by 5 bases and J by 3 bases. The CDR3 is 15 residues long. CDR3 in DNA: TGTGCCAGCAGCCTCCAGGGGACTAGCGACTACGAGCAGTACTTC. Translating it yields CASSLQGTSDYEQYF. Full variable domain (outside the CDR3, taken from reference TRBV7-3 and TRBJ2-7): GAGVSQTPSNKVTEKGKYVELRCDPISGHTALYWYRQSLGQGPEFLIYFQGTGAADDSGLPNDRFFAVRPEGSVSTLKIQRTERGDSAVYLCASSLQGTSDYEQYFGPGTRLTVT.

This clonotype was seen repeatedly, ten times or more. The rearrangement uses TRBV7-2 and TRBJ2-5, with 11 bases lining up with TRBD1. This CDR3 region has 14 residues. With 5 bases clipped from V and 4 bases from J, the junction kept 3 bases outside the gene matches. Germline V gene sequence: CDR1 SGHTA, CDR2 FQGNSA. CDR3 region: CASSPGTGGETQYF. In DNA form, the CDR3 reads TGTGCCAGCAGCCCCGGGACAGGGGGAGAGACCCAGTACTTC.

This clonotype has only a few counts. This rearrangement joins TRBV3-1 to TRBJ2-3, with 13 nucleotides matching TRBD2. The V segment lost 2 bases and the J segment 6 bases; nucleotides outside the gene matches: 11. Germline V gene data show CDR1 as LGHDT and CDR2 as YNNKEL (reference sequence). The CDR3 is made up of 18 amino acids. DNA for the CDR3: TGTGCCAGCAGCCAAACACTAGCGGGGGGGCTATTCTCCGATACGCAGTATTTT. Its translation is CASSQTLAGGLFSDTQYF.

The chain uses TRBV7-2 and TRBJ1-1, with TRBD1 as a possible D gene (5 bases). The CDR3 has 12 residues. Germline-derived CDR1 and CDR2 are SGHTA and FQGNSA. The V and J ends lost 4 bases and 10 bases respectively, with 13 bases between them. The CDR3 nucleotides are TGTGCCAGCAGCTCCGAATGGGGGATAGCTTTCTTT. Translation: CASSSEWGIAFF.

This clonotype was seen at least ten times. The V and J genes are TRBV15 and TRBJ2-4; D ambiguous. This CDR3 has 12 residues. The V gene's germline CDR1 is LNHNV and CDR2 YYDKDF (reference sequence). The germline V and J ends were trimmed by 5 bases and 9 bases, with 11 bases remaining between them. The CDR3 region has the DNA TGTGCCACCAGCTACGGTCTGGGCATTCAGTACTTC. The encoded protein is CATSYGLGIQYF.

This clonotype was picked up a small number of times. The chain recombines TRBV7-9 with TRBJ2-3; D unresolved. The CDR3 contains 14 residues. In germline, CDR1 is SEHNR, CDR2 FQNEAQ (reference sequence). Between the trimmed V and J ends, which lost 4 bases and 6 bases, there was a span of 14 bases. CDR3 sequence (DNA): TGTGCCAGCAGCTCCGGACGGGTCTGGGATACGCAGTATTTT. Amino acid sequence: CASSSGRVWDTQYF.

This clonotype was recorded a few times. V gene TRBV20-1 combines with J gene TRBJ1-4; 9 nucleotides align to TRBD1. Germline assignment: CDR1 DFQATT and CDR2 SNEGSKA (reference sequence). J gave up 8 bases and V 6 bases, and 7 bases lay outside the gene matches. The CDR3 has 13 amino acids. The chain's CDR3 is CSARQGVGEKLFF. The CDR3 bases are TGCAGTGCCAGACAGGGGGTAGGGGAAAAACTGTTTTTT.

This clonotype has ten or more counts. J is TRBJ1-2 and V is TRBV3-1; 9 bases are a match to TRBD1. The trim removed 2 bases at V and 4 bases at J, leaving 8 bases unmatched. The CDR3 contains 16 residues. The germline gives CDR1 LGHDT, CDR2 YNNKEL (reference sequence). CDR3 amino acids: CASSQTGTGRAYGYTF. The CDR3 DNA reads as TGTGCCAGCAGCCAAACTGGGACAGGGAGGGCCTATGGCTACACCTTC.

This clonotype was seen repeatedly, ten times or more. The J gene is TRBJ2-7, the V gene TRBV5-1; 10 positions agree with TRBD1. Losses at the gene ends were 0 bases for V and 5 bases for J; bases not matched to a gene: 5. The CDR3 has 15 residues. From germline, CDR1 is SGHRS and CDR2 YFSETQ. CDR3 coding DNA: TGCGCCAGCAGCTTGGAGACAGGGGGCTTAGACGAGCAGTACTTC. This gives the protein CASSLETGGLDEQYF.

The sample holds a few counts of this clonotype. The V gene is TRBV7-3, the J gene TRBJ1-2; D gene uncertain. The V end was cut by 1 base, the J end by 8 bases, with 11 bases between. Per germline, CDR1 SGHTA and CDR2 FQGTGA. The CDR3 is 13 residues long. As DNA, the CDR3 is TGTGCCAGCAGCTTAAGGGAGGAATTAGGCTACACCTTC. Protein sequence: CASSLREELGYTF.

This clonotype was seen a handful of times. V usage is TRBV6-5 and J usage is TRBJ1-5; a weak D match, TRBD1 (6 bases). Trimming stripped 7 bases from V and 5 bases from J, with 27 bases between. The CDR3 spans 18 residues. CDR1 and CDR2 (germline): MNHEY, SVGAGI. CDR3 DNA: TGTGCCAGCAATTCCATCTCTTTCGCGGACAGCCTTCATCAGCCCCAGCATTTT. It specifies CASNSISFADSLHQPQHF.

This clonotype was picked up a small number of times. CDR3 in amino acids: CATSRDSRGNQPQHF. The CDR3 coding sequence is TGTGCCACCAGCAGAGATTCTCGGGGGAACCAGCCCCAGCATTTT. V gene TRBV15 combines with J gene TRBJ1-5; TRBD1 is a possible D gene (5 bases). V lost 0 bases, J lost 7 bases, and 13 bases lay in between. The CDR3 runs to 15 residues. The V gene's germline CDR1 is LNHNV and CDR2 YYDKDF (reference sequence).

This sequence joins TRBV9 and TRBJ1-4; D gene ambiguous. Between the trimmed V and J ends, which lost 1 base and 0 bases, there was a span of 10 bases. The CDR3 loop spans 16 amino acids. Germline V gives CDR1 SGDLS, CDR2 YYNGEE. DNA of the CDR3: TGTGCCAGCAGCGTAACGCCATACGCAACTAATGAAAAACTGTTTTTT. Protein sequence: CASSVTPYATNEKLFF.

The genes are TRBV7-2 and TRBJ2-3, with D perhaps TRBD2 (6 bases). This CDR3 comprises 16 residues. V shed 1 base and J shed 0 bases, with 11 bases lying between them. CDR1 is SGHTA and CDR2 is FQGNSA in the germline V gene. The CDR3 is CASSLVGGLSTDTQYF. CDR3 nucleotides: TGTGCCAGCAGCTTAGTCGGGGGACTCAGCACAGATACGCAGTATTTT.

This clonotype was found a few times. The J gene is TRBJ2-7, the V gene TRBV2, with 7 bases lining up with TRBD1. V shed 9 bases, J shed 6 bases, and the junction held 8 bases outside the gene matches. From germline, CDR1 is SNHLY and CDR2 FYNNEI. This CDR3 is 12 amino acids long. This CDR3 is CASWHRGGEQYF. The CDR3 DNA is TGTGCCAGTTGGCACAGGGGTGGCGAGCAGTACTTC.

This clonotype was counted many times. The chain carries TRBV12-3 or TRBV12-4 and TRBJ2-5, with D maybe TRBD2 (6 bases). The CDR3 consists of 15 residues. V was trimmed by 3 bases and J by 2 bases, leaving 13 bases between them. CDR3 region: CASSLRGGRQETQYF. The CDR3 nucleotides read TGTGCCAGCAGTTTGCGGGGAGGTCGGCAAGAGACCCAGTACTTC.

The chain recombines TRBV28 with TRBJ1-4, with D possibly matching TRBD1 (5 bases). Deletions cut 6 bases from V and 10 bases from J, with 15 bases between. Germline CDR1 and CDR2: MDHEN and SYDVKM. The CDR3 is made up of 13 amino acids. The CDR3 reads CASRRDGRGKLFF. DNA of the CDR3: TGTGCCAGCAGACGGGACGGGCGAGGAAAACTGTTTTTT.